The 21 T cell receptor beta chains in this list originate from one sample, sequenced in a study of CD8+CD57+ T cells in acquired aplastic anemia. Patients selected for sequencing had displayed CD8+CD57+ cell expansion by flow cytometry. The template for TCR beta VDJ and CDR3 sequence profiling was genomic DNA. MiXCR, run by TCRdb on the reads, gives a single entry per CDR3 protein. This sample has 150,000 to 180,000 distinct CDR3 sequences; less than 60% occur once, and the top ten carry approximately 12%. What was sequenced was sorted CD4+, CD8+, or CD8+CD57+ T cells (not recorded which) from PBMCs. The receptors originated from a human donor with aplastic anemia.

The chain employs TRBV20-1 and TRBJ2-1; no definite D call. V was cut by 0 bases and J by 2 bases, with 8 bases left in between. This CDR3 comprises 14 residues. Looked up from germline, CDR1 is DFQATT and CDR2 is SNEGSKA (reference sequence). CDR3 nucleotide sequence: TGCAGTGCTAGAGAGGATACCACCTACAATGAGCAGTTCTTC. As protein: CSAREDTTYNEQFF.

The gene calls are TRBV16 and TRBJ1-2; the match to TRBD1 covers 9 bases. CDR3 length: 17 residues. J was trimmed by 5 bases and V by 3 bases; bases with no gene match: 13. Germline V gives CDR1 KGHSY, CDR2 FQNENV. The CDR3 reads CASSHIPGGTGMYGYTF. CDR3 nucleotides: TGTGCCAGCAGCCACATTCCGGGGGGGACAGGGATGTATGGCTACACCTTC.

Points on this clonotype: One base away lies a much larger clone, so this may be a sequencing read error. The genes are TRBV5-1 and TRBJ2-1; 10 bases are shared with TRBD1. Per the germline V gene, CDR1 is SGHRS and CDR2 is YFSETQ. The V and J ends lost 0 bases and 8 bases, in that order; junction bases with no gene match: 8. The CDR3 contains 16 residues. The CDR3 protein is CASSLEDRGVPDEQFF. The CDR3 DNA is TGCGCCAGCAGCTTGGAGGACAGGGGGGTTCCGGATGAGCAGTTCTTC.

The chain carries TRBV20-1 and TRBJ2-7, with a tentative D call TRBD2 (5 bases). Trimming removed 6 bases at V and 6 bases at J, with 18 bases between. CDR3 length: 13 residues. Germline loops: CDR1 DFQATT, CDR2 SNEGSKA (reference sequence). Written as DNA, the CDR3 is TGCAGTGCCAGCAGCCAAGGCGAGGGCGAGCAGTACTTC. Its protein is CSASSQGEGEQYF.

This chain links TRBV7-9 with TRBJ2-7; D unclear. This CDR3 comprises 13 residues. Trimming pared 1 base from V and 6 bases from J, leaving 10 bases between. The germline V gene has CDR1 SEHNR and CDR2 FQNEAQ (reference sequence). The CDR3 loop is CASSLDLSVEQYF. The CDR3 region has the DNA TGTGCCAGCAGCTTAGATCTCAGTGTCGAGCAGTACTTC. The full variable domain, rest sourced from reference TRBV7-9 and TRBJ2-7, is DTGVSQNPRHKITKRGQNVTFRCDPISEHNRLYWYRQTLGQGPEFLTYFQNEAQLEKSRLLSDRFSAERPKGSFSTLEIQRTEQGDSAMYLCASSLDLSVEQYFGPGTRLTVT.

With respect to this clonotype: It may be a read error: a sequence one base away is much more abundant. The CDR3 region has the DNA TGTGCCAGCAGTTGGGGGGGGGAAAAACTGTTTTTT. Translated, it gives CASSWGGEKLFF. The chain links TRBV12-3 or TRBV12-4 to TRBJ1-4; tentative D call: TRBD1 (5 bases). V lost 4 bases, J lost 8 bases, and 8 bases lay in between. CDR3 length: 12 residues.

The V and J genes are TRBV9 and TRBJ1-2; TRBD1 matches 8 bases. J was trimmed by 3 bases and V by 0 bases; bases with no gene match: 4. This CDR3 is built from 15 residues. CDR1 is SGDLS and CDR2 is YYNGEE in the germline V gene. The CDR3 DNA reads TGTGCCAGCAGCGTAGAAGGCAGGGGGCACTATGGCTACACCTTC. Translation gives CASSVEGRGHYGYTF.

This clonotype occurred many times. The chain couples TRBV9 to TRBJ2-7, with D maybe TRBD2 (6 bases). CDR3 size: 14 residues. V was trimmed by 4 bases and J by 3 bases, leaving 14 bases between them. Looked up from germline, CDR1 is SGDLS and CDR2 is YYNGEE. The DNA of the CDR3 is TGTGCCAGCAGCCCCGGATACGGGGGCTACGAGCAGTACTTC. Protein product: CASSPGYGGYEQYF.

The chain employs TRBV7-2 and TRBJ2-1; the D gene is possibly TRBD2 (5 bases). Germline V gives CDR1 SGHTA, CDR2 FQGNSA. There are 15 residues in the CDR3. Trimming cost V 0 bases and J 2 bases, with 8 bases left between them. The CDR3 sequence is CASSLAGVAYNEQFF. CDR3 DNA: TGTGCCAGCAGCTTAGCGGGAGTGGCCTACAATGAGCAGTTCTTC.

This clonotype was seen repeatedly, ten times or more. The chain joins TRBV9 to TRBJ1-3, with 9 positions matching TRBD1. Looked up from germline, CDR1 is SGDLS and CDR2 is YYNGEE. J gave up 1 base and V 4 bases, and 6 bases lay outside the gene matches. CDR3 length equals 16 residues. The CDR3 here is CASSPTGTGSGNTIYF. The CDR3 DNA is TGTGCCAGCAGCCCAACCGGGACAGGGTCTGGAAACACCATATATTTT.

The V call is TRBV5-1, the J call TRBJ2-5, with TRBD2 identical over 8 bases. CDR3 size: 14 residues. Unmatched junction bases numbered 0, after V lost 2 bases and J lost 0 bases. CDR1 and CDR2 (germline): SGHRS, YFSETQ. The CDR3 loop is CASSLAGDQETQYF. The CDR3 nucleotides read TGCGCCAGCAGCTTAGCGGGGGACCAAGAGACCCAGTACTTC.

The chain joins TRBV20-1 to TRBJ1-3; D call uncertain. Looked up from germline, CDR1 is DFQATT and CDR2 is SNEGSKA (reference sequence). The ends were cut back, 5 bases at V and 0 bases at J, with 8 bases in the middle. The CDR3 spans 13 residues. CDR3 DNA: TGCAGTGCTCTTAGGACCTCTGGAAACACCATATATTTT. Translating it yields CSALRTSGNTIYF.

This chain links TRBV10-3 with TRBJ2-2; 7 nucleotides agree with TRBD1. Per germline, CDR1 ENHRY and CDR2 SYGVKD. The J segment lost 4 bases and the V segment lost 6 bases, leaving 17 bases of the junction unmatched. The CDR3 consists of 18 residues. CDR3 nucleotide sequence: TGTGCCATCAGGGAAAACACAGATGGGACAGTGGGCACCGGGGAGCTGTTTTTT. Translated, it gives CAIRENTDGTVGTGELFF.

The DNA of the CDR3 is TGCAGTGCTAGAGACCTCTTTGTGATAGCGGGGGGGCAAGAGACCCAGTACTTC. It specifies CSARDLFVIAGGQETQYF. The V gene is TRBV20-1, the J gene TRBJ2-5, with 11 positions matching TRBD2. Per the germline V gene, CDR1 is DFQATT and CDR2 is SNEGSKA (reference sequence). This CDR3 has 18 amino acids. V lost 0 bases, J lost 2 bases, and 11 bases stayed unmatched.

This clonotype was seen more than once but under ten times. The chain is built from TRBV10-3 and TRBJ2-5; tentative D call: TRBD1 (6 bases). V shed 10 bases and J shed 4 bases, with 19 bases lying between them. The CDR3 is made up of 14 amino acids. Germline V gives CDR1 ENHRY, CDR2 SYGVKD. CDR3 DNA sequence: TGTGCCACCGTCCCGGGACACCTACGAGAGACCCAGTACTTC. Translation: CATVPGHLRETQYF.

This chain connects TRBV12-3 or TRBV12-4 to TRBJ2-1; the D call may be TRBD1 or TRBD2 (5 bases each). Trimming stripped 6 bases from V and 4 bases from J, with 16 bases between. The CDR3 sequence is 15 residues long. The CDR3 DNA follows: TGTGCCAGCAGGGGGGTCAGCCGGGAATACAATGAGCAGTTCTTC. It is translated as CASRGVSREYNEQFF.

This chain uses TRBV2 with TRBJ2-7; TRBD1 might be the D (6 bases). CDR3 size: 14 residues. CDR1 is SNHLY and CDR2 is FYNNEI in the germline V gene. Trimming took off 6 bases at V and 5 bases at J, with 17 bases between the two ends. For the CDR3, the DNA is TGTGCCAGCAGCTGGGGCATGAACAGGGACGAGCAGTACTTC. It codes for CASSWGMNRDEQYF.

The V call is TRBV7-9, the J call TRBJ1-5, with TRBD1 identical over 11 bases. The CDR3 is made up of 15 amino acids. V lost 5 bases to trimming and J lost 6 bases; unmatched junction nucleotides: 6. Germline V gene data show CDR1 as SEHNR and CDR2 as FQNEAQ (reference sequence). DNA for the CDR3: TGTGCCAGCAGCCCCGGGACAGGGGGTATTCAGCCCCAGCATTTT. It yields the protein CASSPGTGGIQPQHF.

This chain joins TRBV6-2 or TRBV6-3 and TRBJ2-3; a possible D gene is TRBD2 (6 bases). V gave up 3 bases and J gave up 6 bases, with 16 bases separating them. CDR3 length: 15 residues. CDR1 is MNHEY and CDR2 is SVGEGT in the germline V gene. CDR3 coding DNA: TGTGCCAGCAGTTATGCGGGGCTAGCAAGCGATACGCAGTATTTT. It codes for CASSYAGLASDTQYF.

The rearrangement joins TRBV12-3 or TRBV12-4 to TRBJ1-5, with 8 bases identical to TRBD1. Unmatched junction bases numbered 8, after V lost 5 bases and J lost 2 bases. The CDR3 consists of 16 residues. The CDR3 reads CASSTQGAFGNQPQHF. DNA of the CDR3: TGTGCCAGCAGTACCCAGGGGGCTTTCGGCAATCAGCCCCAGCATTTT.

This clonotype has only a few counts. This chain joins TRBV24-1 and TRBJ2-7, with D possibly TRBD2 on 5 matching bases. V lost 6 bases and J lost 5, with 10 bases in between. Germline CDR1 reads KGHDR; CDR2 reads SFDVKD. The CDR3 totals 12 residues. The CDR3 sequence: CATSLGGHEQYF. CDR3 coding DNA: TGTGCCACCAGTCTAGGAGGTCACGAGCAGTACTTC.